The 12 T cell receptor beta chains below come from one sample, sequenced in a study of blood T cell repertoires in COVID-19. The assay was immunoSEQ multiplex PCR, and TCRdb's table has in-frame clones only and misses some. The table shows around 200,000 clones, with roughly 84% occurring only once. Material for sequencing was peripheral blood. These receptors came from a man aged 40-49 years with active or convalescent COVID-19.

In this sample, this clone turned up once. The chain recombines TRBV9 with TRBJ2-7; 7 bases map to TRBD2. Germline values: CDR1 SGDLS, CDR2 YYNGEE. This CDR3 region has 18 residues. The ends lost 2 bases at V and 6 bases at J; junction bases unmatched: 20. CDR3 protein: CASSVEAGSISGVSEQYF. CDR3 nucleotide sequence: TGTGCCAGCAGCGTGGAAGCGGGATCGATAAGCGGGGTCTCCGAGCAGTACTTC.

This clone showed up just a few times. The genes are TRBV7-8 and TRBJ1-4; D remains unclear. Between the trimmed V and J ends, which lost 4 bases and 7 bases, there was a span of 16 bases. Germline loops: CDR1 SGHVS, CDR2 FQNEAQ. This CDR3 is 15 amino acids long. CDR3 protein: CASSSQAGDLEKLFF. Written as DNA, the CDR3 is TGTGCCAGCAGCTCCCAAGCCGGGGATCTTGAAAAACTGTTTTTT.

CDR3 loop: CATSRDRNSGRSDHEQYF. CDR3 in DNA: TGTGCCACCAGCAGAGATCGTAATAGCGGGAGGTCGGATCACGAGCAGTACTTC. The chain links TRBV15 to TRBJ2-7; TRBD2 matches 10 bases. The V gene's germline CDR1 is LNHNV and CDR2 YYDKDF (reference sequence). Losses at the gene ends were 0 bases for V and 5 bases for J; bases not matched to a gene: 13. The CDR3 covers 18 residues.

V usage is TRBV3-1 (or the pseudogene TRBV3-2) and J usage is TRBJ2-5, with 8 bases aligning to TRBD1. The CDR3 is 17 amino acids. The V gene's germline CDR1 is LGHDT and CDR2 YNNKEL (reference sequence). Trimming cost V 0 bases and J 5 bases; bases outside gene matches: 11. The CDR3: CASSQDYGTGLRETQYF. In DNA, the CDR3 is TGTGCCAGCAGCCAAGATTACGGGACAGGCCTTAGGGAGACCCAGTACTTC.

The rearrangement links TRBV7-9 to TRBJ2-1, with TRBD2 as a possible D gene (6 bases). From germline, CDR1 is SEHNR and CDR2 FQNEAQ (reference sequence). Trimming left V 8 bases short and J 4 bases short, with 12 bases between. CDR3 length: 13 residues. Here the CDR3 reads CASRRDGYNEQFF. CDR3 coding DNA: TGTGCCAGCCGGAGGGACGGATACAATGAGCAGTTCTTC. Drawing the rest from reference TRBV7-9 and TRBJ2-1, the complete variable domain is DTGVSQNPRHKITKRGQNVTFRCDPISEHNRLYWYRQTLGQGPEFLTYFQNEAQLEKSRLLSDRFSAERPKGSFSTLEIQRTEQGDSAMYLCASRRDGYNEQFFGPGTRLTVL.

J is TRBJ1-1 and V is TRBV7-9; D is ambiguous. The V end was cut by 0 bases, the J end by 5 bases, with 10 bases between. This CDR3 comprises 14 residues. CDR1 SEHNR and CDR2 FQNEAQ come from the germline V gene (reference sequence). The CDR3, as DNA: TGTGCCAGCAGCTTAGCGATGGGAGGGACTGAAGCTTTCTTT. This sequence encodes CASSLAMGGTEAFF.

The CDR3 spells CASSFQGTGETQYF. The CDR3 nucleotides are TGTGCCAGCAGCTTTCAGGGGACAGGGGAGACCCAGTACTTC. The V and J genes are TRBV7-3 and TRBJ2-5; 9 bases are a match to TRBD1. Per germline, CDR1 SGHTA and CDR2 FQGTGA. The CDR3 runs to 14 residues. V was clipped by 3 bases and J by 5 bases; unmatched bases: 4. The full variable domain, its missing parts supplied by reference TRBV7-3 and TRBJ2-5, is GAGVSQTPSNKVTEKGKYVELRCDPISGHTALYWYRQSLGQGPEFLIYFQGTGAADDSGLPNDRFFAVRPEGSVSTLKIQRTERGDSAVYLCASSFQGTGETQYFGPGTRLLVL.

The chain joins TRBV5-1 to TRBJ1-1; the D gene is possibly TRBD1 (5 bases). CDR1 and CDR2 (germline): SGHRS, YFSETQ. V was cut by 2 bases and J by 5 bases, with 7 bases left in between. There are 12 residues in the CDR3. CDR3 DNA: TGCGCCAGCAGCTTCGGGGGAACTGAAGCTTTCTTT. It translates to CASSFGGTEAFF.

The V and J genes are TRBV5-1 and TRBJ2-1; the match to TRBD2 covers 12 bases. The CDR3 extends over 18 amino acids. Trimming took 4 bases from V and 7 from J; bases not matched to a gene: 15. CDR1 and CDR2 from the germline V gene are SGHRS and YFSETQ. As DNA, the CDR3 is TGCGCCAGCAGCGGGGACACCTTTCTAGCGGGAGGGGGTAATGAGCAGTTCTTC. It codes for CASSGDTFLAGGGNEQFF. The full variable domain, its missing parts supplied by reference TRBV5-1 and TRBJ2-1, is KAGVTQTPRYLIKTRGQQVTLSCSPISGHRSVSWYQQTPGQGLQFLFEYFSETQRNKGNFPGRFSGRQFSNSRSEMNVSTLELGDSALYLCASSGDTFLAGGGNEQFFGPGTRLTVL.

The gene calls are TRBV9 and TRBJ2-3; 10 bases map to TRBD2. V gave up 0 bases and J gave up 1 base; unmatched junction bases: 2. Germline CDR1 reads SGDLS; CDR2 reads YYNGEE. The CDR3 contains 16 residues. CDR3 sequence: CASSVGTSGGTDTQYF. Written as DNA, the CDR3 is TGTGCCAGCAGCGTAGGAACTAGCGGGGGCACAGATACGCAGTATTTT.

The gene calls are TRBV30 and TRBJ2-3; 12 nucleotides line up with TRBD2. This CDR3 comprises 15 residues. V shed 3 bases and J 2 bases; nucleotides not matched to a gene: 3. CDR1 is GTSNPN, CDR2 SVGIG, per germline (reference sequence). The CDR3 sequence is CAWRGLAGPTDTQYF. The CDR3 DNA reads TGTGCCTGGAGGGGACTAGCGGGCCCCACAGATACGCAGTATTTT. Filled out from reference TRBV30 and TRBJ2-3, the complete variable domain reads SQTIHQWPATLVQPVGSPLSLECTVEGTSNPNLYWYRQAAGRGLQLLFYSVGIGQISSEVPQNLSASRPQDRQFILSSKKLLLSDSGFYLCAWRGLAGPTDTQYFGPGTRLTVL.

The V gene is TRBV2, the J gene TRBJ2-2; possibly TRBD2 for D (7 bases). V was clipped by 7 bases and J by 7 bases, with 16 bases between them. The CDR3 extends over 14 amino acids. Germline V gives CDR1 SNHLY, CDR2 FYNNEI. Here the CDR3 DNA reads TGTGCCAGCAAGTTCGGGGGGCCAGGCGGGGAGCTGTTTTTT. Translation: CASKFGGPGGELFF.